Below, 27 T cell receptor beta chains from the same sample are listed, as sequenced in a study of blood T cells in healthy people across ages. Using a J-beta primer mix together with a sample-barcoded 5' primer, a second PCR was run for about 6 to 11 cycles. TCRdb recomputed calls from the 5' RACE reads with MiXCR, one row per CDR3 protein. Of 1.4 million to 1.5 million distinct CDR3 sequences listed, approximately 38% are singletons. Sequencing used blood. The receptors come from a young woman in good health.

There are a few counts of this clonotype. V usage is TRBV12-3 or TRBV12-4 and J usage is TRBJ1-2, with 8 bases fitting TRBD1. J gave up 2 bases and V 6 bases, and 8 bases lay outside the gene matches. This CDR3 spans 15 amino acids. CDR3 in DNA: TGTGCCAGCAGCCCCACCGGGACAGGAAACTATGGCTACACCTTC. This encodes CASSPTGTGNYGYTF.

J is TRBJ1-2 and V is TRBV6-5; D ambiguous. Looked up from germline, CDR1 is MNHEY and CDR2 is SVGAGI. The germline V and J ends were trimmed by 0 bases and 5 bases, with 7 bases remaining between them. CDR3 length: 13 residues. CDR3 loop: CASSYSAKYGYTF. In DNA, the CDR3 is TGTGCCAGCAGTTACTCGGCAAAATATGGCTACACCTTC.

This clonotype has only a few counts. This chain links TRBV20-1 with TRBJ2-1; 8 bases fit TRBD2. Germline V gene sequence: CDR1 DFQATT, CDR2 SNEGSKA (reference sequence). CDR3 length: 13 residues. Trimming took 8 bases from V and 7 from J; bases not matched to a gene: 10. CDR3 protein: CSCLGLDSNEQFF. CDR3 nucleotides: TGCAGTTGCCTGGGACTAGACTCGAATGAGCAGTTCTTC.

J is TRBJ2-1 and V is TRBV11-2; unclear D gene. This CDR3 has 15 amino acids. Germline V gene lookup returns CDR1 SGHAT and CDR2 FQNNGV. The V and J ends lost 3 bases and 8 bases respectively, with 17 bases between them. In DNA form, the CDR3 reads TGTGCCAGCAGCTTCTTTCAAACTAAACTGGATGAGCAGTTCTTC. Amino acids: CASSFFQTKLDEQFF.

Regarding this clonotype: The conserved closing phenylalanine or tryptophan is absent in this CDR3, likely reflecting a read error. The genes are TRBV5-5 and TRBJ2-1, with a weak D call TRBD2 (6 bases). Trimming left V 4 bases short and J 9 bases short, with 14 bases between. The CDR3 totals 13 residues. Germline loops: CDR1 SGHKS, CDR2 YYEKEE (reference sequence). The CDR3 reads CASSPSGTREQFL. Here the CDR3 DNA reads TGTGCCAGCAGCCCATCCGGGACTCGTGAGCAGTTCCTC.

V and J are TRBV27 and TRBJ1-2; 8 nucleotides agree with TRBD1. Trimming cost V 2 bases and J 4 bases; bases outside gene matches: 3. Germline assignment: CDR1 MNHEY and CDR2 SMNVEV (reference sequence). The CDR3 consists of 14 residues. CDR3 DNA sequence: TGTGCCAGCAGTTTACTCGACAGGGGCTATGGCTACACCTTC. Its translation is CASSLLDRGYGYTF.

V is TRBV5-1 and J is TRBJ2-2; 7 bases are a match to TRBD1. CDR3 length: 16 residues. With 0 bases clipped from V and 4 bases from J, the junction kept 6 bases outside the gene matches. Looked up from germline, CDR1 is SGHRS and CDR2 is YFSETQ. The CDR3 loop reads CASSLETGLGTGELFF. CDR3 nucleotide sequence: TGCGCCAGCAGCTTGGAGACAGGGTTAGGCACCGGGGAGCTGTTTTTT.

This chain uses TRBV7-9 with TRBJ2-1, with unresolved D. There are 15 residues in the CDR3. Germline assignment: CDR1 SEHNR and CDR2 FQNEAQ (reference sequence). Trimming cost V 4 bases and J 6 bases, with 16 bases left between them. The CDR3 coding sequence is TGTGCCAGCAGCTCGATGGGATGGGCTTTCAATGAGCAGTTCTTC. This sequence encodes CASSSMGWAFNEQFF.

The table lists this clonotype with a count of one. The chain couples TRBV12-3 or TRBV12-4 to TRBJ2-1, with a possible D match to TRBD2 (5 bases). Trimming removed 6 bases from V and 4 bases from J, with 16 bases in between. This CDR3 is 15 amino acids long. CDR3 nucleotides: TGTGCCAGCAGGCGCGACTACATCTCGTACAATGAGCAGTTCTTC. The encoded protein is CASRRDYISYNEQFF.

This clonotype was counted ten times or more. The CDR3 DNA reads TGTGCCAGCAGCGTACCCGGGGGTGAGACCCAGTACTTC. Its protein is CASSVPGGETQYF. V gene TRBV9 combines with J gene TRBJ2-5, with a weak D call TRBD2 (6 bases). CDR3 length equals 13 residues. Per the germline V gene, CDR1 is SGDLS and CDR2 is YYNGEE. V lost 1 base and J 5 bases, leaving 9 bases between the germline ends.

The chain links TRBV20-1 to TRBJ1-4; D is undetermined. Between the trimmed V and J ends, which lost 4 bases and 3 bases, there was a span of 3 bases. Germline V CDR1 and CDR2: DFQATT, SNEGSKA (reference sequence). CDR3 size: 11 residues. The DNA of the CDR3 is TGCAGTGCTATGGCTAATGAAAAACTGTTTTTT. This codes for CSAMANEKLFF.

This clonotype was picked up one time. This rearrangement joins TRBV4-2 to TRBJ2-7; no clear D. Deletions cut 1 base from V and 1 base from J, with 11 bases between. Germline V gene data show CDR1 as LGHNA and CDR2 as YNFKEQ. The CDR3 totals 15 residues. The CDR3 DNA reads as TGTGCCAGCAGCCAAGTTGGCAGTTTTTCCTACGAGCAGTACTTC. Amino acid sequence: CASSQVGSFSYEQYF.

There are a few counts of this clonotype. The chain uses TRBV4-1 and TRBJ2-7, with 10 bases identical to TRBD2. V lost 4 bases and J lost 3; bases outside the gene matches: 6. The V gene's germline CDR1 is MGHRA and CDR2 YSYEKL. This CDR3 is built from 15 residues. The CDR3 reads CASSPGLAEHYEQYF. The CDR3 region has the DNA TGCGCCAGCAGCCCAGGACTAGCGGAACACTACGAGCAGTACTTC.

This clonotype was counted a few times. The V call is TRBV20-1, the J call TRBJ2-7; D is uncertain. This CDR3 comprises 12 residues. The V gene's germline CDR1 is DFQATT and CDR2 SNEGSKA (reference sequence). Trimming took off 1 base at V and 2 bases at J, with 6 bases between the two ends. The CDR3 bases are TGCAGTGCTAGAGGACATACCTACGAGCAGTACTTC. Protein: CSARGHTYEQYF.

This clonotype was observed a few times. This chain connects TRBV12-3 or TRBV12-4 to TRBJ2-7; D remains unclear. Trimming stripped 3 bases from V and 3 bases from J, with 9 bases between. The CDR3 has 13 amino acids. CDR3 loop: CASSLGVDYEQYF. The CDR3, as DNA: TGTGCCAGCAGTTTGGGCGTTGACTACGAGCAGTACTTC.

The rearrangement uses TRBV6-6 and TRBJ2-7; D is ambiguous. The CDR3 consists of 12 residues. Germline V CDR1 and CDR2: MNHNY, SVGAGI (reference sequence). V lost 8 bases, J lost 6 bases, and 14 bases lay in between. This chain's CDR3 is CASATRPSEQYF. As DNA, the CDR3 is TGTGCCAGCGCAACCCGGCCTTCCGAGCAGTACTTC.

In DNA form, the CDR3 reads TGCAGTGCGCTATTACAGGGGGCTAAGTCAGGCTACACCTTC. Protein sequence: CSALLQGAKSGYTF. The rearrangement uses TRBV20-1 and TRBJ1-2; 9 positions match TRBD1. This CDR3 is 14 amino acids long. Trimming cost V 6 bases and J 8 bases; bases outside gene matches: 13. The germline CDR1 and CDR2 sequences are DFQATT and SNEGSKA (reference sequence).

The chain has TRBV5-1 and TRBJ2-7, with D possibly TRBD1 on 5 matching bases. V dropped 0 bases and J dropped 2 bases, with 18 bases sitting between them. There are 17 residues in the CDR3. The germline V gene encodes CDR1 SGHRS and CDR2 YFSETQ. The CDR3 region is CASSLVYAGLPTYEQYF. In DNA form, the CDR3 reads TGCGCCAGCAGCTTGGTCTACGCAGGGCTACCAACCTACGAGCAGTACTTC.

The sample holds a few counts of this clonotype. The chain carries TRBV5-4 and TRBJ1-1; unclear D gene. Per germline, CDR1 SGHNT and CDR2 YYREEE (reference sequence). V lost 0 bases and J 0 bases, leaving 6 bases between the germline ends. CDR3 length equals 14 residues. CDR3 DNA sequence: TGTGCCAGCAGCTTGGATATAATGAACACTGAAGCTTTCTTT. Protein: CASSLDIMNTEAFF.

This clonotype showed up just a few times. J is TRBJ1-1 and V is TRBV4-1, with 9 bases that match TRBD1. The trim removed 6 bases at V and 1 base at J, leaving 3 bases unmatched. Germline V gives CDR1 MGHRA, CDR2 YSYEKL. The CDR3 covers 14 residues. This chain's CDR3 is CASSWTGENTEAFF. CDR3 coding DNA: TGCGCCAGCAGTTGGACAGGGGAGAACACTGAAGCTTTCTTT.

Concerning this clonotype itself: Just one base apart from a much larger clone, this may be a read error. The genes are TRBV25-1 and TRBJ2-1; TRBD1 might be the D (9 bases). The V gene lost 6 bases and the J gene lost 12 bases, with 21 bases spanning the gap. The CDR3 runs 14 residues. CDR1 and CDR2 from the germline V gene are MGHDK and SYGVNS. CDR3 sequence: CASSLAGQGVVQFF. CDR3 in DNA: TGTGCCAGCAGCTTAGCGGGACAGGGTGTAGTGCAGTTCTTC.

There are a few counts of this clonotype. The CDR3 DNA reads as TGTGCCAGCAGCGACCCCCAGGGAAGTGGCTACACCTTC. This encodes CASSDPQGSGYTF. The chain has TRBV9 and TRBJ1-2; possible D gene TRBD1, 5 bases. Trimming took off 3 bases at V and 7 bases at J, with 13 bases between the two ends. This CDR3 is built from 13 residues. The germline CDR1 and CDR2 sequences are SGDLS and YYNGEE.

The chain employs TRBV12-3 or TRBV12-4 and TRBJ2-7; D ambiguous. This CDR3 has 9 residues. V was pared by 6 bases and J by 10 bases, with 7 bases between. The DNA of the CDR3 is TGTGCCAGCAGACATCCCCAGTACTTC. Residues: CASRHPQYF.

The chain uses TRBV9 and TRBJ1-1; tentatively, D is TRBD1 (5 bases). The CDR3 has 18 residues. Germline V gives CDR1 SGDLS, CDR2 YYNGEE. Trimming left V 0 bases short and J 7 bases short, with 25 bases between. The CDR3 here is CASSVDGRLTVRGDEAFF. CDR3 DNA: TGTGCCAGCAGCGTAGATGGGAGGTTGACCGTCCGGGGCGATGAAGCTTTCTTT.

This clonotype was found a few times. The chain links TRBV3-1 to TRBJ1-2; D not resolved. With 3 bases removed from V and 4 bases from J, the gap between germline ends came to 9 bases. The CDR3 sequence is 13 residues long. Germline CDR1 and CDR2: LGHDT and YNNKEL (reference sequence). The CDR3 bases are TGTGCCAGCAGCCAGCCAGAACGCTATGGCTACACCTTC. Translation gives CASSQPERYGYTF.

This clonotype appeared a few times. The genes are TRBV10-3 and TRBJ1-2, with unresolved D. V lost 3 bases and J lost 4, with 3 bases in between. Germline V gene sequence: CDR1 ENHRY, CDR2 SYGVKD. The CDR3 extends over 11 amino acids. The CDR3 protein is CAISDIYGYTF. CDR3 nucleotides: TGTGCCATCAGTGATATCTATGGCTACACCTTC.

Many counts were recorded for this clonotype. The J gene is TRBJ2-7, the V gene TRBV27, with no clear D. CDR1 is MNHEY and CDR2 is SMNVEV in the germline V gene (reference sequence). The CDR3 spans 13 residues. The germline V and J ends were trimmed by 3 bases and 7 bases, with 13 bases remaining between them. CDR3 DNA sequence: TGTGCCAGCAGTTTTAGGCCGTCGCTGGAGCAGTACTTC. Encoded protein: CASSFRPSLEQYF.